This T cell receptor (beta chain) stems from a study of T cell responses to AZD1222 COVID-19 vaccine. Measured with immunoSEQ multiplex PCR; TCRdb has only the in-frame clones, and not every one. This sample carries under 200,000 clones, 94% of them seen once, and the ten largest clones take roughly 9.2%. Study-wide results and limits: Females outnumbered males among donors, who were mostly white British; clonal diversity was possibly underestimated. It was only after the peak T cell response that any repertoires were sampled. Spike-wide vaccine-associated CD4 TCRs dominated at 160-218 and 743-854.

As to this clone: Its antigen is still unknown.

Sample: peripheral blood, taken on day 0 of AZD1222 vaccination. This TCR was sampled from an adult in good health.

The CDR3, as DNA: TGTGCCAGCAGTTCGGGACAGGGTTATGGCTACACCTTC. Amino acids: CASSSGQGYGYTF. This chain links TRBV27 with TRBJ1-2; 9 bases align to TRBD1. The length of the CDR3 is 13 residues. The junction had 2 bases not matched to a gene; V was cut back by 4 bases and J by 5 bases. The germline CDR1 and CDR2 sequences are MNHEY and SMNVEV (reference sequence).